Listed here is a single T cell receptor beta chain. CDR1 LNHDA and CDR2 SQIVND come from the germline V gene (reference sequence). The CDR3 totals 11 residues. Between the trimmed V and J ends, which lost 6 bases and 11 bases, there was a span of 13 bases. This record belongs to a study of blood T cell repertoires in COVID-19. Overall study context: Collection of acute and convalescent COVID-19 samples took place in the United States, Italy and Spain. T cells, B-cell-depleted T cells, or PBMCs provided the cDNA or gDNA that served as material.

The authors' processing: Reference gene primer amplification gave nucleated cell count estimates. TCRdb's copy holds only in-frame clones and misses some; the assay was immunoSEQ multiplex PCR. From that table come the V and J calls and clone size; the DNA was used to work out D and trimming. The repertoire has 95,000 to 150,000 clones, 85% of them found once; the top ten carry roughly 30%. This sequence joins TRBV19 and TRBJ1-1, with unresolved D. This clonotype was sampled from a woman of 80 years or more with acute or convalescent COVID-19. Material: peripheral blood. Here the CDR3 DNA reads TGTGCCAGTAGAGGAGAAGAGACGGCTTTCTTT. Amino acid sequence: CASRGEETAFF.